The 20 T cell receptor beta chains presented below share a single source sample, sequenced in a study of T cell responses to AZD1222 COVID-19 vaccine. Repertoires were generated with immunoSEQ multiplex PCR, while TCRdb's copy carries only in-frame clones and drops some. In the table there are more than 110,000 clones, more than 85% of which are singletons. Specimen: peripheral blood, collected on day 0 of AZD1222 vaccination. The receptors here all came from an adult in good health.

This rearrangement joins TRBV13 to TRBJ2-3; 9 nucleotides agree with TRBD2. The J segment lost 6 bases and the V segment lost 0 bases, leaving 7 bases of the junction unmatched. CDR3 length: 16 residues. Germline V gene data show CDR1 as PRHDT and CDR2 as FYEKMQ (reference sequence). The DNA for the CDR3 is TGTGCCAGCAGCTTAGGAGTAGCGGGAGTAAGGGATACGCAGTATTTT. This codes for CASSLGVAGVRDTQYF. Looking up the rest from reference TRBV13 and TRBJ2-3 gives the full variable domain: AAGVIQSPRHLIKEKRETATLKCYPIPRHDTVYWYQQGPGQDPQFLISFYEKMQSDKGSIPDRFSAQQFSDYHSELNMSSLELGDSALYFCASSLGVAGVRDTQYFGPGTRLTVL.

This chain connects TRBV21-1 to TRBJ2-3; the D call TRBD2 from the table was never checked on the DNA. TRBV21-1 is flagged as a pseudogene. There are 15 residues in the CDR3. CDR3 in amino acids: CASSKDPEKTDTQYF. In nucleotides, the CDR3 is TGTGCCAGCAGCAAAGACCCCGAGAAGACAGATACGCAGTATTTT.

The DNA of the CDR3 is TGTGCCAGCAGTGAACTACGGGGGGGCTCTGGAAACACCATATATTTT. This translates into CASSELRGGSGNTIYF. The chain links TRBV2 to TRBJ1-3; D perhaps matches TRBD1 (5 bases). Germline CDR1 and CDR2: SNHLY and FYNNEI. The CDR3 contains 16 residues. V shed 2 bases and J shed 0 bases, with 11 bases lying between them.

V and J are TRBV3-1 (or the pseudogene TRBV3-2) and TRBJ2-1; possibly TRBD1 for D (6 bases). Germline lookup yields CDR1 LGHDT and CDR2 YNNKEL (reference sequence). V lost 4 bases to trimming and J lost 4 bases, with 14 bases between them. This CDR3 spans 15 amino acids. The CDR3 region is CASSPRGASYNEQFF. CDR3 nucleotides: TGTGCCAGCAGCCCCAGGGGAGCGTCGTACAATGAGCAGTTCTTC.

The V call is TRBV18, the J call TRBJ2-1; D remains ambiguous. V was pared by 0 bases and J by 4 bases, with 7 bases between. CDR1 KGHSH and CDR2 LQKENI come from the germline V gene. The CDR3 has 14 amino acids. CDR3 residues: CASSPPSPYNEQFF. The CDR3 coding sequence is TGTGCCAGCTCACCACCTAGCCCTTACAATGAGCAGTTCTTC.

The chain recombines TRBV4-3 with TRBJ2-7; 11 bases agree with TRBD2. CDR3 size: 17 residues. Unmatched junction bases numbered 5, after V lost 1 base and J lost 0 bases. Per the germline V gene, CDR1 is LGHNA and CDR2 is YSLEER. The chain's CDR3 is CASSQVRLAGFSYEQYF. Here the CDR3 DNA reads TGCGCCAGCAGCCAAGTTCGACTAGCGGGGTTCTCCTACGAGCAGTACTTC.

The chain combines TRBV6-2 or TRBV6-3 with TRBJ1-3, with unresolved D. The V end lost 2 bases, the J end lost 2 bases, and 10 bases lay between the germline ends. This CDR3 is built from 15 residues. Germline V lookup: CDR1 MNHEY, CDR2 SVGEGT. CDR3 residues: CASSYRELTGNTIYF. As DNA, the CDR3 is TGTGCCAGCAGTTACCGGGAGCTAACTGGAAACACCATATATTTT.

This chain joins TRBV29-1 and TRBJ2-6; a weak D match, TRBD1 (5 bases). Trimming shortened V by 6 bases and J by 6 bases, and 9 bases separated the two germline ends. This CDR3 is 12 amino acids long. From germline, CDR1 is SQVTM and CDR2 ANQGSEA. The CDR3 nucleotides are TGCAGCGTCGTGGACATGGCCAACGTCCTGACTTTC. Protein sequence: CSVVDMANVLTF.

V is TRBV6-4 and J is TRBJ1-5; no definite D call. The CDR3 has 18 residues. V shed 4 bases and J shed 7 bases, with 26 bases lying between them. Germline values: CDR1 MRHNA, CDR2 SNTAGT. CDR3 DNA sequence: TGTGCCAGCAGTGGGTGGGCTAATCTGTGGGCGGCAAGACAGCCCCAGCATTTT. Residues: CASSGWANLWAARQPQHF.

The chain couples TRBV5-6 to TRBJ1-1; D gene uncertain. The CDR3 totals 13 residues. Germline lookup yields CDR1 SGHDT and CDR2 YYEEEE. With 7 bases removed from V and 0 bases from J, the gap between germline ends came to 10 bases. CDR3 nucleotides: TGTGCCAGCGCCTACACCATGAACACTGAAGCTTTCTTT. Amino acids: CASAYTMNTEAFF.

The chain couples TRBV30 to TRBJ1-6; perhaps TRBD1 as D (5 bases). The CDR3 contains 14 residues. Germline CDR1 and CDR2: GTSNPN and SVGIG (reference sequence). Trimming removed 2 bases at V and 6 bases at J, with 11 bases between. The CDR3 region has the DNA TGTGCCTGGAGTCGGGGCCGAGGTAATTCACCCCTCCACTTT. It is translated as CAWSRGRGNSPLHF.

The CDR3 DNA reads as TGTGCCAGTAGTATAGGGGGCTACTATGGCTACACCTTC. Residues: CASSIGGYYGYTF. The chain has TRBV19 and TRBJ1-2, with D possibly TRBD1 on 5 matching bases. The CDR3 runs 13 residues. Germline loops: CDR1 LNHDA, CDR2 SQIVND (reference sequence). Between the trimmed V and J ends, which lost 1 base and 3 bases, there was a span of 6 bases.

This clone was seen only once. The V gene is TRBV19, the J gene TRBJ1-2; D call uncertain. The CDR3 sequence is 17 residues long. V lost 1 base, J lost 0 bases, and 15 bases lay in between. Germline V gives CDR1 LNHDA, CDR2 SQIVND (reference sequence). The CDR3 DNA reads as TGTGCCAGTAGTATAGTATCCCAGCCTGGAGCTAACTATGGCTACACCTTC. Encoded protein: CASSIVSQPGANYGYTF.

The V gene is TRBV7-2, the J gene TRBJ2-7; D ambiguous. This CDR3 contains 15 residues. Germline assignment: CDR1 SGHTA and CDR2 FQGNSA. Deletions cut 1 base from V and 7 bases from J, with 17 bases between. The CDR3 sequence: CASSLGFGPVSEQYF. Written as DNA, the CDR3 is TGTGCCAGCAGCTTAGGATTCGGGCCCGTGAGTGAGCAGTACTTC.

J is TRBJ2-1 and V is TRBV14; D remains unclear. Trimming left V 3 bases short and J 3 bases short, with 12 bases between. Germline V CDR1 and CDR2: SGHDN, FVKESK. The CDR3 spans 15 residues. In nucleotides, the CDR3 is TGTGCCAGCAGCCAGGCGCTAGGGTTCTACAATGAGCAGTTCTTC. It is translated as CASSQALGFYNEQFF.

This clone was picked up one time. The chain combines TRBV9 with TRBJ1-1; D is unresolved. Germline V gene sequence: CDR1 SGDLS, CDR2 YYNGEE. CDR3 length equals 13 residues. V lost 4 bases and J lost 0, with 7 bases in between. The CDR3: CASSTQVNTEAFF. Written as DNA, the CDR3 is TGTGCCAGCAGCACCCAGGTGAACACTGAAGCTTTCTTT.

Remarks on this clone: The sample carries other DNA sequences with the same CDR3. V gene TRBV19 combines with J gene TRBJ1-5; TRBD1 is a possible D gene (5 bases). This CDR3 contains 13 residues. Germline assignment: CDR1 LNHDA and CDR2 SQIVND (reference sequence). V shed 5 bases and J shed 2 bases, with 7 bases lying between them. The CDR3 DNA is TGTGCCAGTAGTGGGGGAGGCAATCAGCCCCAGCATTTT. Its protein product is CASSGGGNQPQHF. Together with reference TRBV19 and TRBJ1-5, the CDR3 gives the full variable domain: DGGITQSPKYLFRKEGQNVTLSCEQNLNHDAMYWYRQDPGQGLRLIYYSQIVNDFQKGDIAEGYSVSREKKESFPLTVTSAQKNPTAFYLCASSGGGNQPQHFGDGTRLSIL.

The V gene is TRBV6-5, the J gene TRBJ1-2; 8 bases are a match to TRBD1. The germline V gene encodes CDR1 MNHEY and CDR2 SVGAGI. V dropped 10 bases and J dropped 0; count of bases not matched to a gene: 10. The CDR3 runs 15 residues. CDR3 bases: TGTGCCACCATCAGGGGGCCCCCCTCTAACTATGGCTACACCTTC. Translated: CATIRGPPSNYGYTF.

CDR3 bases: TGTGCCAGTAGCACCCGCCGACAGGGCACGTTTAATGAAAAACTGTTTTTT. This translates into CASSTRRQGTFNEKLFF. The V gene is TRBV19, the J gene TRBJ1-4; 7 nucleotides line up with TRBD1. The germline gives CDR1 LNHDA, CDR2 SQIVND (reference sequence). The CDR3 contains 17 residues. J was trimmed by 4 bases and V by 6 bases; bases with no gene match: 14.

This chain links TRBV12-5 with TRBJ2-2, with D perhaps being TRBD1 or TRBD2 (5 bases each). The CDR3 length is 16 residues. Germline lookup yields CDR1 LGHNT and CDR2 FRNRAP. V was trimmed by 5 bases and J by 0 bases, leaving 13 bases between them. The CDR3 sequence is CASGEGSNANTGELFF. The CDR3 DNA sequence: TGTGCTAGTGGTGAGGGGTCAAACGCGAACACCGGGGAGCTGTTTTTT.